The next 18 T cell receptor beta chains were all read from a single sample in a study of T cell responses to AZD1222 COVID-19 vaccine (dated by TCRdb to about 2021). The method was the immunoSEQ multiplex PCR assay. TCRdb limited this immuneACCESS table to in-frame rearrangements with V and J called. A share of clones is missing; checked studies link under half to unresolved V genes, and the rest is unexplained. For this sample the table gives under 150,000 clones, of which roughly 92% were detected only once. The top ten constitute roughly 5% of the sample. The sample's time point label is to be understood as: baseline before first vaccination. The specimen comprised peripheral blood, sampled on day 0 of AZD1222 vaccination. These receptors were obtained from an adult in good health.

This rearrangement joins TRBV7-2 to TRBJ2-1; D unclear. The germline V and J ends were trimmed by 3 bases and 0 bases, with 12 bases remaining between them. Germline V gives CDR1 SGHTA, CDR2 FQGNSA. There are 16 residues in the CDR3. The CDR3 DNA sequence: TGTGCCAGCAGCTTTGGCGCCGCAAGCTCCTACAATGAGCAGTTCTTC. It is translated as CASSFGAASSYNEQFF.

V and J are TRBV28 and TRBJ2-3; 7 bases agree with TRBD1. This CDR3 comprises 15 residues. Germline CDR1 MDHEN, CDR2 SYDVKM. After removal of 5 bases from V and 10 bases from J, the junction contained 15 bases not matched to a gene. The CDR3 DNA reads TGTGCCAGCAGTCTCGCGACAGGCCCTCAGGGGGCGCAGTATTTT. This encodes CASSLATGPQGAQYF. Variable domain in full (rest from reference TRBV28 and TRBJ2-3): DVKVTQSSRYLVKRTGEKVFLECVQDMDHENMFWYRQDPGLGLRLIYFSYDVKMKEKGDIPEGYSVSREKKERFSLILESASTNQTSMYLCASSLATGPQGAQYFGPGTRLTVL.

This sequence joins TRBV11-2 and TRBJ1-3; D is unclear. V dropped 4 bases and J dropped 0 bases, with 10 bases sitting between them. This CDR3 contains 15 residues. Germline lookup yields CDR1 SGHAT and CDR2 FQNNGV. CDR3 bases: TGTGCCAGCAGCTCGAGACGAGACTCTGGAAACACCATATATTTT. It specifies CASSSRRDSGNTIYF.

J is TRBJ1-6 and V is TRBV27; D not resolved. V was trimmed by 5 bases and J by 4 bases, leaving 12 bases between them. Germline CDR1 and CDR2: MNHEY and SMNVEV (reference sequence). The CDR3 is 15 residues long. Here the CDR3 reads CASSKPDGYNSPLHF. The CDR3 DNA is TGTGCCAGCAGTAAACCGGACGGATATAATTCACCCCTCCACTTT.

The chain uses TRBV28 and TRBJ2-3; 10 bases align to TRBD2. Germline V CDR1 and CDR2: MDHEN, SYDVKM. Germline trimming cut 6 bases from V and 1 base from J; bases unmatched to any gene: 7. The CDR3 extends over 16 amino acids. CDR3: CASSGLAGARTDTQYF. CDR3 coding DNA: TGTGCCAGCAGCGGGCTAGCGGGGGCCCGCACAGATACGCAGTATTTT.

The chain has TRBV28 and TRBJ1-5; the D gene is possibly TRBD1 (6 bases). The CDR3 has 13 amino acids. Trimming stripped 5 bases from V and 8 bases from J, with 13 bases between. CDR1 MDHEN and CDR2 SYDVKM come from the germline V gene. DNA of the CDR3: TGTGCCAGCAGTCTGTGGGGGCGTGAGCCCCAGCATTTT. It codes for CASSLWGREPQHF.

The rearrangement links TRBV18 to TRBJ2-7, with D perhaps matching TRBD2 (5 bases). Germline lookup yields CDR1 KGHSH and CDR2 LQKENI. V was pared by 2 bases and J by 4 bases, with 15 bases between. There are 15 residues in the CDR3. The chain's CDR3 is CASSPLAQDGYEQYF. CDR3 coding DNA: TGTGCCAGCTCACCATTAGCGCAGGACGGATACGAGCAGTACTTC. The variable domain in full, with the rest retrieved from reference TRBV18 and TRBJ2-7, is NAGVMQNPRHLVRRRGQEARLRCSPMKGHSHVYWYRQLPEEGLKFMVYLQKENIIDESGMPKERFSAEFPKEGPSILRIQQVVRGDSAAYFCASSPLAQDGYEQYFGPGTRLTVT.

The chain's CDR3 is CASSQVPGPKETQYF. The CDR3 DNA reads TGCGCCAGCAGCCAAGTTCCGGGCCCAAAAGAGACCCAGTACTTC. The rearrangement links TRBV4-1 to TRBJ2-5; D gene uncertain. Germline CDR1 and CDR2: MGHRA and YSYEKL. The ends were cut back, 1 base at V and 3 bases at J, with 12 bases in the middle. The CDR3 runs 15 residues.

The chain recombines TRBV11-3 with TRBJ2-2, with D unclear. The germline V gene has CDR1 SGHNT and CDR2 YENEEA. The CDR3 spans 13 residues. Between the trimmed V and J ends, which lost 5 bases and 4 bases, there was a span of 8 bases. The CDR3, as DNA: TGTGCCAGCAGCGAGGCAGTCACCGGGGAGCTGTTTTTT. Protein product: CASSEAVTGELFF.

The V call is TRBV10-3, the J call TRBJ1-2, with D unresolved. Per germline, CDR1 ENHRY and CDR2 SYGVKD. Trimming cost V 0 bases and J 6 bases, with 8 bases left between them. The CDR3 is made up of 13 amino acids. The CDR3: CAISESLRDGYTF. DNA for the CDR3: TGTGCCATCAGTGAGTCCCTGCGAGATGGCTACACCTTC.

A remark on this clone: The missing conserved phenylalanine or tryptophan at the end of this CDR3 makes a read error likely. Because the CDR3's place on the DNA is in doubt, the DNA is left out and the CDR3 is given as listed by TCRdb. V usage is TRBV6-1 and J usage is TRBJ1-2. With termini counted, the CDR3 has 11 amino acids. Germline CDR1 and CDR2: MNHNS and SASEGT. The chain's CDR3 is CASSESGRTQL.

This chain links TRBV28 with TRBJ1-2, with D perhaps TRBD1 (5 bases). Trimming took 5 bases from V and 8 from J, leaving 18 bases between them. The length of the CDR3 is 14 residues. Germline loops: CDR1 MDHEN, CDR2 SYDVKM. CDR3 sequence (DNA): TGTGCCAGCAGTCTACCGGGACTTTCACCCGGCTACACCTTC. This codes for CASSLPGLSPGYTF.

This chain connects TRBV6-1 to TRBJ1-2, with 11 bases lining up with TRBD1. Trimming at V came to 4 bases and at J to 5 bases, leaving 12 bases not matched to a gene. CDR3 length: 17 residues. Germline loops: CDR1 MNHNS, CDR2 SASEGT. CDR3 amino acids: CASSVTGTGGFQYGYTF. Here the CDR3 DNA reads TGTGCCAGCAGTGTTACCGGGACAGGGGGGTTTCAGTATGGCTACACCTTC.

This chain connects TRBV5-1 to TRBJ1-1; D remains ambiguous. Germline V gene lookup returns CDR1 SGHRS and CDR2 YFSETQ. The CDR3 totals 15 residues. V gave up 1 base and J gave up 2 bases, with 12 bases separating them. CDR3 nucleotides: TGCGCCAGCAGCTTGTATCGGGAATCAAACACTGAAGCTTTCTTT. Protein: CASSLYRESNTEAFF. The full variable domain, its missing parts supplied by reference TRBV5-1 and TRBJ1-1, is KAGVTQTPRYLIKTRGQQVTLSCSPISGHRSVSWYQQTPGQGLQFLFEYFSETQRNKGNFPGRFSGRQFSNSRSEMNVSTLELGDSALYLCASSLYRESNTEAFFGQGTRLTVV.

In nucleotides, the CDR3 is TGTGCCAGCAGCTTAGATAGGGGCTCGAACACTGAAGCTTTCTTT. Translation: CASSLDRGSNTEAFF. The chain recombines TRBV7-6 with TRBJ1-1; perhaps TRBD1 as D (5 bases). CDR1 and CDR2 (germline): SGHVS, FNYEAQ. This CDR3 contains 15 residues. The V and J ends lost 1 base and 1 base respectively, with 10 bases between them.

The rearrangement links TRBV28 to TRBJ1-5, with 7 positions matching TRBD1. The CDR3 is 15 residues long. The V and J ends lost 5 bases and 8 bases, in that order; junction bases with no gene match: 12. CDR1 and CDR2 from the germline V gene are MDHEN and SYDVKM. The CDR3 is CASSTGTANIKPQHF. The CDR3 coding sequence is TGTGCCAGCAGTACCGGGACAGCCAATATCAAGCCCCAGCATTTT. Filled out from reference TRBV28 and TRBJ1-5, the complete variable domain reads DVKVTQSSRYLVKRTGEKVFLECVQDMDHENMFWYRQDPGLGLRLIYFSYDVKMKEKGDIPEGYSVSREKKERFSLILESASTNQTSMYLCASSTGTANIKPQHFGDGTRLSIL.

The chain links TRBV28 to TRBJ2-7, with D possibly matching TRBD1 (6 bases). The germline gives CDR1 MDHEN, CDR2 SYDVKM. V lost 6 bases and J lost 1, with 13 bases in between. The CDR3 length is 14 residues. The CDR3: CASSPRGESYEQYF. Here the CDR3 DNA reads TGTGCCAGCAGCCCCAGGGGTGAATCCTACGAGCAGTACTTC.

This rearrangement joins TRBV18 to TRBJ1-4; D unresolved. V was cut by 2 bases and J by 0 bases, with 13 bases left in between. The CDR3 covers 17 residues. Germline V CDR1 and CDR2: KGHSH, LQKENI. The CDR3 region has the DNA TGTGCCAGCTCACCAGCCGCGCCACCTGCAACTAATGAAAAACTGTTTTTT. It is translated as CASSPAAPPATNEKLFF.